The clone carrying this T cell receptor (beta chain) was counted a single time. The source of the sample is a study of cytomegalovirus exposure and HLA in healthy donors. Donors consisted of healthy bone marrow donors. The study ran its PCR with 60 Vbeta and 13 Jbeta primers. The assay was immunoSEQ multiplex PCR, and TCRdb's table has in-frame clones only and misses some. The sample consists of about 130,000 clones, around 85% of them appearing once. This clonotype was obtained from a boy aged 5-17 years in good health and CMV-seronegative. Sequencing used PBMCs.

In DNA form, the CDR3 reads TGCGCCAGCAGCCAAGATTCCCGGACAATCGGAGAGCAGTACTTC. Translating it yields CASSQDSRTIGEQYF. V and J are TRBV4-1 and TRBJ2-7; TRBD1 might be the D (5 bases). Trimming cost V 0 bases and J 7 bases, with 16 bases left between them. The germline V gene has CDR1 MGHRA and CDR2 YSYEKL. The CDR3 contains 15 residues.